These 6 T cell receptor beta chains were all obtained from the same sample, sequenced in a study of T-cell reconstitution after alpha-beta-depleted transplantation in children. Library preparation (for TCRbeta) was performed with unique molecular identifiers. TCRdb analysed the PCR reads with MiXCR anew, one entry per CDR3 protein. The data contain some 550,000 distinct CDR3 sequences, under 25% of them singletons. This material consisted of PBMCs, mostly from graft donor cells, taken 360 days after TCRalphabeta/CD19-depleted stem cell transplant. The receptors stem from a boy under three years old who had a stem cell transplant for acute myeloid leukemia, so the T cells may come from the graft donor.

The table lists this clonotype with a few counts. This chain joins TRBV12-3 or TRBV12-4 and TRBJ2-7; 10 bases are shared with TRBD1. The junction had 7 bases not matched to a gene; V was cut back by 6 bases and J by 2 bases. The CDR3 contains 15 residues. The CDR3 loop is CASSLTGGATYEQYF. The CDR3, as DNA: TGTGCCAGCAGCTTGACAGGGGGCGCCACCTACGAGCAGTACTTC.

The chain is built from TRBV11-1 and TRBJ2-3; the match to TRBD1 covers 8 bases. The CDR3 extends over 20 amino acids. Losses at the gene ends were 2 bases for V and 2 bases for J; bases not matched to a gene: 18. The germline gives CDR1 SGHAT, CDR2 FQDESV (reference sequence). CDR3 in amino acids: CASSLLGRQGAILFTDTQYF. DNA of the CDR3: TGTGCCAGCAGCTTATTGGGGCGGCAGGGGGCAATCTTGTTCACAGATACGCAGTATTTT. Using reference TRBV11-1 and TRBJ2-3 for the parts outside the CDR3, the full variable domain is EAEVAQSPRYKITEKSQAVAFWCDPISGHATLYWYRQILGQGPELLVQFQDESVVDDSQLPKDRFSAERLKGVDSTLKIQPAELGDSAMYLCASSLLGRQGAILFTDTQYFGPGTRLTVL.

This clonotype was observed many times. The rearrangement links TRBV7-2 to TRBJ2-7, with no clear D. This CDR3 spans 13 amino acids. CDR1 and CDR2 from the germline V gene are SGHTA and FQGNSA. V was trimmed by 5 bases and J by 9 bases, leaving 17 bases between them. CDR3 nucleotides: TGTGCCAGCAGCCAACAAACGGGCATTGGGCAGTACTTC. Translated: CASSQQTGIGQYF.

This clonotype was picked up a small number of times. The V call is TRBV20-1, the J call TRBJ2-2, with D maybe TRBD2 (5 bases). The germline V gene encodes CDR1 DFQATT and CDR2 SNEGSKA (reference sequence). CDR3 length: 14 amino acids. V was pared by 4 bases and J by 4 bases, with 13 bases between. The CDR3 reads CSAMFQRSTGELFF. The CDR3 bases are TGCAGTGCTATGTTCCAGCGGAGCACCGGGGAGCTGTTTTTT.

This clonotype came up a few times. The chain couples TRBV20-1 to TRBJ2-5; no clear D gene. The CDR3 is 13 amino acids. The V end lost 5 bases, the J end lost 4 bases, and 14 bases lay between the germline ends. The germline gives CDR1 DFQATT, CDR2 SNEGSKA (reference sequence). For the CDR3, the DNA is TGCAGTGCTCAAGTCGCCCCGCGAGAGACCCAGTACTTC. It yields the protein CSAQVAPRETQYF.

The chain combines TRBV12-3 or TRBV12-4 with TRBJ1-2; possibly TRBD1 for D (5 bases). The CDR3 loop spans 14 amino acids. V was cut by 6 bases and J by 5 bases, with 16 bases left in between. CDR3 DNA sequence: TGTGCCAGCAGGCGCTCCGGGACGGAATATGGCTACACCTTC. Its protein product is CASRRSGTEYGYTF.